The clone carrying this T cell receptor (beta chain) was seen ten or more times. The target antigen is unknown. This CDR3 contains 17 residues. Trimming took 5 bases from V and 1 from J; bases not matched to a gene: 12. These data are taken from a study of identical twins. Broader study findings: High-abundance cord blood beta clonotypes had fewer insertions; memory repertoires showed none. Invariant cells of the MAIT and iNKT types might have partly distorted the zero-insertion analyses. Conclusions leaned on cross-sectional statistical analysis and did not track the same donors over time. Modeled out-of-frame TCR alpha sharing in monozygotic twins fell below observed levels.

Using its own MiXCR run on the 5' RACE reads, TCRdb lists one record per CDR3 protein. The sample lists roughly 150,000 distinct CDR3 sequences; under 4.5% were seen once. The chain combines TRBV12-3 or TRBV12-4 with TRBJ1-1; 8 bases map to TRBD1. Sequencing input: memory T cells sorted from blood. This TCR was sampled from a man between 18 and 35 years old in good health. CDR3 region: CASSPRGGTGANTEAFF. CDR3 nucleotides: TGTGCCAGCAGTCCCCGAGGGGGGACAGGCGCGAACACTGAAGCTTTCTTT.